These 4 T cell receptor beta chains came from one sample sequenced in a study of blood T cell repertoires in COVID-19. Generated by immunoSEQ multiplex PCR, the TCRdb table keeps only in-frame clones and is missing some. This sample has 200,000 to 250,000 clones, with approximately 90% found just once. Material for sequencing was peripheral blood. These receptors were obtained from a man aged 55 to 70 with COVID-19, enrolled during active disease.

The chain has TRBV25-1 and TRBJ1-6; maybe TRBD1 (6 bases). V was cut by 10 bases and J by 6 bases, with 19 bases left in between. This CDR3 region has 15 residues. Germline V CDR1 and CDR2: MGHDK, SYGVNS. CDR3 loop: CATRWGRQANSPLHF. DNA for the CDR3: TGTGCCACCAGGTGGGGGCGCCAAGCTAATTCACCCCTCCACTTT.

This sequence joins TRBV7-9 and TRBJ1-4, with 7 positions matching TRBD1. Per the germline V gene, CDR1 is SEHNR and CDR2 is FQNEAQ (reference sequence). The J segment lost 6 bases and the V segment lost 1 base, leaving 2 bases of the junction unmatched. CDR3 length: 14 residues. CDR3 region: CASSLDRGDEKLFF. In DNA form, the CDR3 reads TGTGCCAGCAGCTTAGACAGGGGTGATGAAAAACTGTTTTTT.

The CDR3 coding sequence is TGTGCCAGCAGTACAATCAGTCCTAGGGGGCTCTACGAGCAGTACTTC. This translates into CASSTISPRGLYEQYF. The rearrangement uses TRBV27 and TRBJ2-7; 7 bases match TRBD1. The ends lost 5 bases at V and 3 bases at J; junction bases unmatched: 13. The CDR3 spans 16 residues. Germline assignment: CDR1 MNHEY and CDR2 SMNVEV (reference sequence).

The chain couples TRBV15 to TRBJ1-5; D call uncertain. Germline loops: CDR1 LNHNV, CDR2 YYDKDF (reference sequence). V lost 2 bases and J lost 3, with 8 bases in between. This CDR3 has 14 residues. DNA of the CDR3: TGTGCCACCAGCAGACGCAGAAACAATCAGCCCCAGCATTTT. It encodes CATSRRRNNQPQHF.